The 5 T cell receptor beta chains given below trace back to one sample, sequenced in a study of human T cells and chemical hapten exposure. Via MiXCR, TCRdb re-called the RACE reads, giving one row per CDR3 protein. The table records around 120,000 distinct CDR3 sequences, 13% of them present only once. Time point described: pre-sensitization, week 0. Treatment of the sample: therapeutic diphenylcyclopropenone sensitization with weekly scalp DPC. The source material was whole blood, sampled in connection with sensitization to the hapten diphenylcyclopropenone (DPC). The origin of the receptors is a woman younger than 30 with alopecia areata. Some clones in this sample may be carry-over from other donors' samples.

In this sample, this clonotype turned up a few times. The V call is TRBV7-2, the J call TRBJ1-3, with D tentatively TRBD1 (5 bases). The CDR3 extends over 14 amino acids. V was pared by 5 bases and J by 2 bases, with 10 bases between. In germline, CDR1 is SGHTA, CDR2 FQGNSA. The DNA of the CDR3 is TGTGCCAGCAGCCTCGACAGCACTGGAAACACCATATATTTT. Protein sequence: CASSLDSTGNTIYF.

Many counts were recorded for this clonotype. The J gene is TRBJ2-2, the V gene TRBV6-2 or TRBV6-3, with D perhaps matching TRBD1 (5 bases). V lost 1 base, J lost 0 bases, and 6 bases lay in between. CDR3 length: 15 amino acids. Germline V CDR1 and CDR2: MNHEY, SVGEGT. In DNA form, the CDR3 reads TGTGCCAGCAGTTACTGGGGCCCGAACACCGGGGAGCTGTTTTTT. It encodes CASSYWGPNTGELFF.

Only one count was recorded for this clonotype. This sequence joins TRBV27 and TRBJ1-5, with a possible D match to TRBD1 (5 bases). V was cut by 5 bases and J by 5 bases, with 22 bases left in between. Germline V lookup: CDR1 MNHEY, CDR2 SMNVEV (reference sequence). The CDR3 has 17 amino acids. CDR3 amino acids: CASSLGTLRIGYQPQHF. In nucleotides, the CDR3 is TGTGCCAGCAGTCTAGGGACCCTTAGGATCGGATATCAGCCCCAGCATTTT.

The rearrangement uses TRBV29-1 and TRBJ1-5, with a tentative D call TRBD1 (5 bases). The V end lost 4 bases, the J end lost 1 base, and 11 bases lay between the germline ends. The CDR3 has 14 residues. Germline values: CDR1 SQVTM, CDR2 ANQGSEA. The CDR3 loop is CSVAEGLSNQPQHF. The CDR3 DNA reads TGCAGCGTTGCGGAGGGGTTAAGCAATCAGCCCCAGCATTTT.

This clonotype was observed at least ten times. The V and J genes are TRBV7-2 and TRBJ1-5; 7 bases fit TRBD1. CDR3 length: 15 amino acids. Germline assignment: CDR1 SGHTA and CDR2 FQGNSA. V lost 1 base, J lost 2 bases, and 2 bases stayed unmatched. The CDR3 region is CASSLEQGGNQPQHF. The CDR3 nucleotides read TGTGCCAGCAGCTTAGAGCAGGGGGGCAATCAGCCCCAGCATTTT.